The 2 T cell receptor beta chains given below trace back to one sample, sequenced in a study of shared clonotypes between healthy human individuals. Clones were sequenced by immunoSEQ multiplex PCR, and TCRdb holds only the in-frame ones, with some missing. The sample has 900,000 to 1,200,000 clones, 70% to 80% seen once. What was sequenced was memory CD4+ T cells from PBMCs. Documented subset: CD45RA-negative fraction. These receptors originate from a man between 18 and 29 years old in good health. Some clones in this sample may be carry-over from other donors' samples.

CDR3 in DNA: TGTGCCAGCACCCAGTCCCATTGGGACTATGGCTACACCTTC. Residues: CASTQSHWDYGYTF. This chain links TRBV11-2 with TRBJ1-2; D remains unclear. The CDR3 runs 14 residues. Germline CDR1 and CDR2: SGHAT and FQNNGV. V was cut by 7 bases and J by 3 bases, with 15 bases left in between.

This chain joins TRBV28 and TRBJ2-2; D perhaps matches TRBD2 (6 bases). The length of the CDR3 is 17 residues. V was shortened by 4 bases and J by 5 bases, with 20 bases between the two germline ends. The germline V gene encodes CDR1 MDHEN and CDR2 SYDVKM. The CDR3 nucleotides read TGTGCCAGCAGTTCCCACGGGACTCTTAGAGGGACCGGGGAGCTGTTTTTT. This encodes CASSSHGTLRGTGELFF. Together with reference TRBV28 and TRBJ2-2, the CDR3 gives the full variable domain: DVKVTQSSRYLVKRTGEKVFLECVQDMDHENMFWYRQDPGLGLRLIYFSYDVKMKEKGDIPEGYSVSREKKERFSLILESASTNQTSMYLCASSSHGTLRGTGELFFGEGSRLTVL.